This T cell receptor beta chain was observed in a study of radiotherapy plus CTLA-4 blockade in lung cancer. Whole-study results and caveats: An expansion of tumor-derived TCR clones occurred in blood after radiotherapy plus ipilimumab.

Only in-frame clones appear in the TCRdb table, and some are missing; sequencing was by immunoSEQ multiplex PCR. The table includes about 26,000 clones, about four fifths detected once. On this clone: The antigen is undetermined.

The length of the CDR3 is 16 residues. J gave up 1 base and V 4 bases, and 8 bases lay outside the gene matches. Germline lookup yields CDR1 LNHDA and CDR2 SQIVND (reference sequence). The TCR sequence derives from a human donor with non-small cell lung cancer that progressed on radiotherapy plus ipilimumab. J is TRBJ1-1 and V is TRBV19; 8 bases fit TRBD1. The material was peripheral blood, obtained from a patient treated with radiotherapy plus ipilimumab. CDR3 coding DNA: TGTGCCAGTAGTACATCGACAGGGGTCGGGAACACTGAAGCTTTCTTT. This gives the protein CASSTSTGVGNTEAFF.